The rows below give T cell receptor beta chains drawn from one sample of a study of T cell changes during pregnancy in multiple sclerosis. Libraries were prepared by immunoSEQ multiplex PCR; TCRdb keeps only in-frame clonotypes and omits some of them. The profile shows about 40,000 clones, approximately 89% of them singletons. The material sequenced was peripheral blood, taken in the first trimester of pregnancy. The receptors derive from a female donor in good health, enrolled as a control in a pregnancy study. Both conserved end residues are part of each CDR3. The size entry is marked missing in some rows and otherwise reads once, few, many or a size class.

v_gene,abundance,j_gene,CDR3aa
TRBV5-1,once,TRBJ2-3,CASSLVGQGGTDTQYF
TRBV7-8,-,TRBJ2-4,CASSSPGLIAKNIQYF
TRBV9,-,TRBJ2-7,CASSVVGGDEQYF
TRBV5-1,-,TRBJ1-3,CASSLAGAGNTIYF
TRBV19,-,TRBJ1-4,CASSTLGGAYNEKLFF
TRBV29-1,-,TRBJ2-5,CSVSGSGVEETQYF
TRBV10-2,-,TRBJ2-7,CASKGTGDEQYF
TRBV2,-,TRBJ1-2,CASSELRGRDTF
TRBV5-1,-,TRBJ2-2,CASSSDSLTGELFF
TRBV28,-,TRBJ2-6,CASTWGGPGANVLTF
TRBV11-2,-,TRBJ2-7,CASRTSGDPYEQYF
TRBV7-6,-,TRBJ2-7,CASSPGTGSYEQYF
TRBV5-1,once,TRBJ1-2,CASSLGGGYGYTF
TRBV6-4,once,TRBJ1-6,CASSRGDNSPLHF
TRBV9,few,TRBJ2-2,CASSVDEATGELFF
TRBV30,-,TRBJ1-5,CAWRPRVGTGNFQPQHF
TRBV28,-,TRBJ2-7,CASSLQYYEQYF
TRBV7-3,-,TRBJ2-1,CASSLRGLAGNEQFF
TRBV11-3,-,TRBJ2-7,CASSFRRGHYEQYF
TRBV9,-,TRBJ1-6,CASSGGGQANSPLHF
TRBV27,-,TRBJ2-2,CASSPRTGGNTGELFF
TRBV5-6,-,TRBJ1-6,CASSWVGLPNSPLHF
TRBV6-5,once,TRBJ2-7,CASSYLGAGPSYEQYF
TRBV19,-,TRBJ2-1,CASSPRSGGGYNEQFF
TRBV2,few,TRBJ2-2,CASRSSITGELFF
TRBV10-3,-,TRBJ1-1,CAIARTGSITEAFF
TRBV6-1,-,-,CASSPSGGANEQYF
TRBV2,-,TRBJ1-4,CASSQQGANNEKLFF
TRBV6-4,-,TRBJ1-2,CASSEVQGGGYTF
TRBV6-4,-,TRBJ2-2,CASSEGLAGGNGELFF
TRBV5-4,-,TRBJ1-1,CASSLGQARNTEAFF
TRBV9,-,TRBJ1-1,CASSSGGNTEAFF
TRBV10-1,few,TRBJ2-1,CASSPQTSGSDEQFF
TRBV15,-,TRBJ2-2,CATEAGINTGELFF
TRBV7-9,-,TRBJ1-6,CASSLDREPNSPLHF
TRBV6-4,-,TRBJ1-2,CASSDSGTGGHGYTF
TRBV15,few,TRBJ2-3,CATSRVARGAMRTDTQYF
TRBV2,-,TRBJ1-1,CASTDAQGPNTEAFF
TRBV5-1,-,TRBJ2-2,CASSSRTENTGELFF
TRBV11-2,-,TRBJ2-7,CASSLDRAGNTYEQYF
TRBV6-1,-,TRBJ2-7,CASSDVTMGEQYF
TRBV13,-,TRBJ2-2,CASSRVSANTGELFF
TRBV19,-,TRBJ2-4,CASSSEGRAKNIQYF
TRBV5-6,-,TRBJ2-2,CASSLVQGATGELFF
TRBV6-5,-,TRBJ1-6,CASREGRNSPLHF
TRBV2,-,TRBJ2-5,CASSRETQETQYF
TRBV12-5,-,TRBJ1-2,CASGSYTF
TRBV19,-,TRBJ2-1,CASSIEPGGPGDEQFF
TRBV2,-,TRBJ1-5,CASSEVVSSNQPQHF
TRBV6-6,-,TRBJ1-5,CASSYSSQGGQPQHF
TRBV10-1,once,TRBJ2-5,CASSGGRAETQETQYF
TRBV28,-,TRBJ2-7,CASSSPPGLAGVLLSYEQYF
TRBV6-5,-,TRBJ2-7,CASSRGSTYEQYF
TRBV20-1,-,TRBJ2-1,CSAPLAQEQFF
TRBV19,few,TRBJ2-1,CASSILAGDLGEQFF
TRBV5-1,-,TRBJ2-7,CASSLAYGVEQYF
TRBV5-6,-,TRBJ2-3,CASSPGQGVGTDTQYF
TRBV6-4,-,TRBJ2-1,CASSGDAGGAGNEQFF
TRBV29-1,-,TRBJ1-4,CSVRSGTANEKLFF